Listed here are 4 T cell receptor beta chains from one sample, sequenced in a study of T cells after yellow fever vaccination. TCRdb reanalysed the 5' RACE reads using MiXCR and keeps one entry per CDR3 protein. The sample consists of a few hundred thousand distinct CDR3 sequences, roughly a sixth of them appearing once. This sample comprised PBMCs, obtained before the yellow fever booster vaccination. The receptors stem from a man between 18 and 35 years old who received the YFV17D yellow fever vaccine.

The rearrangement links TRBV19 to TRBJ2-7, with TRBD2 as a possible D gene (6 bases). The CDR3 contains 15 residues. Germline CDR1 LNHDA, CDR2 SQIVND (reference sequence). V lost 6 bases and J lost 2, with 17 bases in between. The CDR3, as DNA: TGTGCCAGTAGCACTATACCGGGAGCAGCCTACGAGCAGTACTTC. Translating it yields CASSTIPGAAYEQYF.

At least ten counts were recorded for this clonotype. The chain has TRBV5-1 and TRBJ2-7, with TRBD1 as a possible D gene (6 bases). Germline CDR1 and CDR2: SGHRS and YFSETQ. Trimming stripped 4 bases from V and 6 bases from J, with 11 bases between. The CDR3 runs to 12 residues. This chain's CDR3 is CASSENRAEQYF. DNA of the CDR3: TGCGCCAGCAGCGAGAACAGGGCCGAGCAGTACTTC. The complete variable domain, with remaining parts taken from reference TRBV5-1 and TRBJ2-7, reads KAGVTQTPRYLIKTRGQQVTLSCSPISGHRSVSWYQQTPGQGLQFLFEYFSETQRNKGNFPGRFSGRQFSNSRSEMNVSTLELGDSALYLCASSENRAEQYFGPGTRLTVT.

A few counts support this clonotype. The chain links TRBV4-3 to TRBJ1-3; D remains unclear. CDR3 size: 15 residues. Germline assignment: CDR1 LGHNA and CDR2 YSLEER. Trimming removed 0 bases from V and 6 bases from J, with 12 bases in between. The chain's CDR3 is CASSQDPGFANTIYF. CDR3 nucleotide sequence: TGCGCCAGCAGCCAAGACCCGGGGTTCGCAAACACCATATATTTT.

In its sample, this clonotype was seen a few times. CDR3 sequence reads: CASSLGVSGVGTEAFF. CDR3 bases: TGTGCCAGCAGCTTAGGTGTGTCGGGGGTGGGCACTGAAGCTTTCTTT. The rearrangement joins TRBV7-9 to TRBJ1-1, with D maybe TRBD1 (5 bases). V shed 1 base and J shed 4 bases, with 16 bases lying between them. In germline, CDR1 is SEHNR, CDR2 FQNEAQ (reference sequence). The CDR3 is 16 amino acids.